What follows is one TCR beta chain and its context. Its cognate antigen is unknown. These data belong to a study of cytomegalovirus exposure and HLA in healthy donors. This PCR relied on a set of 60 Vbeta primers and 13 Jbeta primers. The protocol was immunoSEQ multiplex PCR, while the TCRdb copy is restricted to in-frame clones and leaves out a portion. The data contain hundreds of thousands of clones, 76% of them seen just once; the ten biggest clones take up 0.63%. Study-wide results and limits: It was assumed in the presence/absence analyses that sequencing depth was roughly uniform across donors. Highly shared sequence variants in one cluster were likely a sequencing artifact. After further analysis at a later stage, 16,951 TCR beta sequences were associated with HLA alleles at 0.05 false discovery rate.

Germline assignment: CDR1 SGHVS and CDR2 FQNEAQ. There are 15 residues in the CDR3. Trimming left V 3 bases short and J 3 bases short, with 15 bases between. The sample consisted of PBMCs. The chain joins TRBV7-8 to TRBJ2-7, with a weak D call TRBD1 (5 bases). The clonotype was recovered from a man in his late teens or twenties in good health and CMV-seronegative. CDR3 DNA: TGTGCCAGCAGCTTCGAAGGGGCCATTATCTACGAGCAGTACTTC. Encoded protein: CASSFEGAIIYEQYF.